This T cell receptor (beta chain) was captured by sequencing in a study of Ad26.COV2.S vaccination and SARS-CoV-2 variants. Study details: The trial was COV1001 and the donor's arm was Ad26.COV2.S. In the study, Ad26.COV2.S was injected intramuscularly once, or twice 56 days apart.

The sample's treatment: some 19 received Ad26.COV2.S at low or high dose, single or two shots; a few received placebo; per-sample allocation not given. Sample collection was performed on day 63 after the first vaccine or placebo injection. As to this clone: Its matching antigen is unknown.

Study-level points and caveats: Substantial response breadth was reportedly seen for spike-specific CD8+ and CD4+ T cells after vaccination. Spike-specific TCR breadth was greater in vaccine than placebo recipients.

The CDR3 contains 15 residues. V shed 1 base and J 7 bases; nucleotides not matched to a gene: 5. The germline V gene has CDR1 SGHTA and CDR2 FQGNSA. Some clones are missing from TCRdb's copy, which holds only in-frame ones; the method was immunoSEQ multiplex PCR. Among roughly 380,000 clones listed, roughly 81% were seen once. V is TRBV7-2 and J is TRBJ2-1; 9 nucleotides match TRBD1. The TCR comes from a person between 18 and 65 years old who received the Ad26.COV2.S COVID-19 vaccine or a placebo. The material sequenced was peripheral blood, taken in a trial of Ad26.COV2.S vaccine versus placebo. CDR3 DNA: TGTGCCAGCAGCTTAGGGACAGGGGTATCGAATGAGCAGTTCTTC. Amino acid sequence: CASSLGTGVSNEQFF. The full variable domain, completed using reference TRBV7-2 and TRBJ2-1, is GAGVSQSPSNKVTEKGKDVELRCDPISGHTALYWYRQSLGQGLEFLIYFQGNSAPDKSGLPSDRFSAERTGGSVSTLTIQRTQQEDSAVYLCASSLGTGVSNEQFFGPGTRLTVL.